The clone carrying this T cell receptor (beta chain) was counted a few times. Germline V gene data show CDR1 as SGDLS and CDR2 as YYNGEE. The length of the CDR3 is 13 residues. V gave up 6 bases and J gave up 6 bases, with 15 bases separating them. This sample was taken from a study of blood T cell repertoires in COVID-19. Someone with COVID-19 had been met by exposed participants within 2 weeks before study entry. Libraries were prepared by immunoSEQ multiplex PCR; TCRdb keeps only in-frame clonotypes and omits some of them. The data show 250,000 to 300,000 clones, around 92% seen once. This TCR derives from a woman aged 45-60 years who had been exposed to COVID-19. The sequenced sample consisted of PBMCs or T cells enriched from blood (not recorded which). The rearrangement joins TRBV9 to TRBJ1-2; tentative D call: TRBD1 (5 bases). The CDR3 nucleotides are TGTGCCAGCACTAAAGCGGGGGTCCATGGCTACACCTTC. Residues: CASTKAGVHGYTF.